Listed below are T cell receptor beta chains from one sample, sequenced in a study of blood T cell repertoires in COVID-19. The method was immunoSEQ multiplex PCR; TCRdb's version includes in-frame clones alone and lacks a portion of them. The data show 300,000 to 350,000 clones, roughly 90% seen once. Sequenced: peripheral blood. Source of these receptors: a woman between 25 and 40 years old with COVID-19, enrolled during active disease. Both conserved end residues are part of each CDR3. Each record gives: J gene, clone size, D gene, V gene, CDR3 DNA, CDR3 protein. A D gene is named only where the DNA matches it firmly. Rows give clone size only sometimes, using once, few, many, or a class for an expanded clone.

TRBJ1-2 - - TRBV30 TGTGCCTGGAGTGTACGACAGAGAATCAACTATGGCTACACCTTC CAWSVRQRINYGYTF
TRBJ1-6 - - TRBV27 TGTGCCACCCATTCCACAGGGACCCTCTATAATTCACCCCTCCACTTT CATHSTGTLYNSPLHF
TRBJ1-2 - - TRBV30 TGTGCCCTCCTTAGGGGCTCAGGAGGCTACACCTTC CALLRGSGGYTF
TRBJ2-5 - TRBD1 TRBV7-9 TGTGCCAGCAGCTTAACGCTTGGACAGGGAGGGACCCAGTACTTC CASSLTLGQGGTQYF
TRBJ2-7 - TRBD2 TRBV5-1 TGCGCCAGCAGCTTGGCGACTAGCGAGTACTACGAGCAGTACTTC CASSLATSEYYEQYF
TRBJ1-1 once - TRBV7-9 TGTGCCAGCAGCTTGTTTGAGGGAACCGAAGCTTTCTTT CASSLFEGTEAFF
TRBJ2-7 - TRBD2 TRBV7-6 TGTGCCAGCAGCTTAGGTGCCAGCGGGACCTACGAGCAGTACTTC CASSLGASGTYEQYF
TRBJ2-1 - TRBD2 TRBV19 TGTGCCAGTAGTATAGCTAGCGGGAGCAATGAGCAGTTCTTC CASSIASGSNEQFF
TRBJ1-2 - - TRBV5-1 TGCGCCAGCAGCGTTGGTACCAGCGCTAACTATGGCTACACCTTC CASSVGTSANYGYTF
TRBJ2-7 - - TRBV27 TGTGCCAGCAGTTCTGAACAGGGAGCAGGCTACGAGCAGTACTTC CASSSEQGAGYEQYF
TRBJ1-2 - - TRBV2 TGTGCCAGCATTCCGGGGGTGCTCGATTACTATGGCTACACCTTC CASIPGVLDYYGYTF
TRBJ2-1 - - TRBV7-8 TGTGCCAGCAGTGACCGGGACTCCCTCCGAGAGCAGTTCTTC CASSDRDSLREQFF
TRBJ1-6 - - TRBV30 TGTGCCTGCGCGGAGAGGGGGGGCAATAATTCACCCCTCCACTTT CACAERGGNNSPLHF
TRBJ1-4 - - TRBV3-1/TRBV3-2 TGTGCCAGCAGCCAAGGGAGTGGGGGGTGGAGTGAAAAACTGTTTTTT CASSQGSGGWSEKLFF
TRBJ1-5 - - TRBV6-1 TGTGCCAGCAGTGAAGCGGGCAGAAATCAGCCCCAGCATTTT CASSEAGRNQPQHF
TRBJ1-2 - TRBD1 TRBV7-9 TGTGCCAGCAGCCTCGACAGGGGGAAACTCTATGGCTACACCTTC CASSLDRGKLYGYTF